The sequence of this TCR beta chain was determined in a study of blood T cell repertoires in COVID-19. Trimming removed 5 bases from V and 10 bases from J, with 6 bases in between. CDR3 length: 11 amino acids. Germline CDR1 and CDR2: SGHVS and FQNEAQ. The table came from immunoSEQ multiplex PCR; TCRdb's copy has only in-frame clones and leaves some out. The data contain around 250,000 clones, around 87% of them seen just once; the ten biggest clones take up 2% to 2.5%. The clonotype comes from a woman in her sixties with COVID-19, enrolled during active disease. The chain carries TRBV7-8 and TRBJ1-6; tentatively, D is TRBD1 (6 bases). The sample was peripheral blood. In DNA, the CDR3 is TGTGCCAGCAGCCAGGGGTCACCCCTCCACTTT. It encodes CASSQGSPLHF.